The 9 T cell receptor beta chains below were found in one sample sequenced in a study of cytomegalovirus exposure and HLA in healthy donors. Both 60 Vbeta primers and 13 Jbeta primers went into the PCR. Method: immunoSEQ multiplex PCR; TCRdb's copy keeps in-frame clones and lacks some. The table includes roughly 100,000 clones, roughly 80% detected once. The sequenced sample was PBMCs. These receptor sequences come from a man aged 40-49 years in good health and CMV-seronegative.

The chain employs TRBV7-2 and TRBJ2-3; 8 nucleotides agree with TRBD2. This CDR3 spans 15 amino acids. From germline, CDR1 is SGHTA and CDR2 FQGNSA. V gave up 4 bases and J gave up 2 bases; unmatched junction bases: 5. The CDR3, as DNA: TGTGCCAGCAGCTCTGGGACTAGAAACACAGATACGCAGTATTTT. This codes for CASSSGTRNTDTQYF.

The chain has TRBV2 and TRBJ2-5; 15 bases match TRBD2. Germline V gene data show CDR1 as SNHLY and CDR2 as FYNNEI. Trimming took 6 bases from V and 2 from J; bases not matched to a gene: 4. The CDR3 consists of 16 residues. CDR3 protein: CASSAGLAGGQETQYF. CDR3 nucleotide sequence: TGTGCCAGCAGCGCCGGACTAGCGGGGGGGCAAGAGACCCAGTACTTC.

V and J are TRBV6-1 and TRBJ1-6; D call uncertain. With 4 bases removed from V and 9 bases from J, the gap between germline ends came to 19 bases. The CDR3 loop spans 16 amino acids. In germline, CDR1 is MNHNS, CDR2 SASEGT. The CDR3 reads CASSAGRGAGLSPLHF. The CDR3 DNA is TGTGCCAGCAGTGCCGGGCGAGGAGCGGGTCTTTCACCCCTCCACTTT.

The chain uses TRBV5-6 and TRBJ2-7, with TRBD1 matching over 11 bases. The germline V gene has CDR1 SGHDT and CDR2 YYEEEE. The CDR3 loop spans 15 amino acids. Trimming removed 1 base from V and 6 bases from J; junction bases left unmatched: 6. CDR3 amino acids: CASSLFGQGAGEQYF. The CDR3, as DNA: TGTGCCAGCAGCTTGTTCGGACAGGGGGCAGGCGAGCAGTACTTC.

The chain has TRBV4-1 and TRBJ1-4, with D uncertain. CDR3 length: 16 amino acids. With 0 bases removed from V and 5 bases from J, the gap between germline ends came to 13 bases. Germline V CDR1 and CDR2: MGHRA, YSYEKL. The CDR3 is CASSQEIPGGNEKLFF. CDR3 DNA sequence: TGCGCCAGCAGCCAAGAGATTCCGGGAGGGAATGAAAAACTGTTTTTT.

This sequence joins TRBV9 and TRBJ1-3; TRBD1 agrees at 8 bases. V dropped 2 bases and J dropped 2; count of bases not matched to a gene: 6. Germline loops: CDR1 SGDLS, CDR2 YYNGEE. The CDR3 length is 16 residues. CDR3 nucleotide sequence: TGTGCCAGCAGCGTTTCACAGGGGGGGACTGGAAACACCATATATTTT. Protein: CASSVSQGGTGNTIYF.

In regard to this clone: One end of the junction does not line up with germline, which may come from a read error. The chain carries TRBV10-3 and TRBJ2-7, with D tentatively TRBD1 (5 bases). The CDR3 runs to 14 residues. Looked up from germline, CDR1 is ENHRY and CDR2 is SYGVKD. Here the CDR3 DNA reads TGTGCCATCAGTGAGTCGGGCCAGGGCTACGGGCAGTACTTC. Translated, it gives CAISESGQGYGQYF.

The chain has TRBV7-6 and TRBJ1-2; TRBD1 aligns across 8 bases. V was pared by 4 bases and J by 4 bases, with 11 bases of the junction left unmatched. Germline CDR1 SGHVS, CDR2 FNYEAQ. This CDR3 comprises 16 residues. The CDR3 region has the DNA TGTGCCAGCAGCTCTTGGGGCCGGGACAGGAGCTATGGCTACACCTTC. It specifies CASSSWGRDRSYGYTF. Variable domain in full (rest from reference TRBV7-6 and TRBJ1-2): GAGVSQSPRYKVTKRGQDVALRCDPISGHVSLYWYRQALGQGPEFLTYFNYEAQQDKSGLPNDRFSAERPEGSISTLTIQRTEQRDSAMYRCASSSWGRDRSYGYTFGSGTRLTVV.

This rearrangement joins TRBV18 to TRBJ1-2, with D unclear. V was shortened by 2 bases and J by 4 bases, with 14 bases between the two germline ends. From germline, CDR1 is KGHSH and CDR2 LQKENI. CDR3 length: 15 residues. The CDR3 nucleotides are TGTGCCAGCTCACCAAGGTCGGACGGACTCTATGGCTACACCTTC. The encoded protein is CASSPRSDGLYGYTF.